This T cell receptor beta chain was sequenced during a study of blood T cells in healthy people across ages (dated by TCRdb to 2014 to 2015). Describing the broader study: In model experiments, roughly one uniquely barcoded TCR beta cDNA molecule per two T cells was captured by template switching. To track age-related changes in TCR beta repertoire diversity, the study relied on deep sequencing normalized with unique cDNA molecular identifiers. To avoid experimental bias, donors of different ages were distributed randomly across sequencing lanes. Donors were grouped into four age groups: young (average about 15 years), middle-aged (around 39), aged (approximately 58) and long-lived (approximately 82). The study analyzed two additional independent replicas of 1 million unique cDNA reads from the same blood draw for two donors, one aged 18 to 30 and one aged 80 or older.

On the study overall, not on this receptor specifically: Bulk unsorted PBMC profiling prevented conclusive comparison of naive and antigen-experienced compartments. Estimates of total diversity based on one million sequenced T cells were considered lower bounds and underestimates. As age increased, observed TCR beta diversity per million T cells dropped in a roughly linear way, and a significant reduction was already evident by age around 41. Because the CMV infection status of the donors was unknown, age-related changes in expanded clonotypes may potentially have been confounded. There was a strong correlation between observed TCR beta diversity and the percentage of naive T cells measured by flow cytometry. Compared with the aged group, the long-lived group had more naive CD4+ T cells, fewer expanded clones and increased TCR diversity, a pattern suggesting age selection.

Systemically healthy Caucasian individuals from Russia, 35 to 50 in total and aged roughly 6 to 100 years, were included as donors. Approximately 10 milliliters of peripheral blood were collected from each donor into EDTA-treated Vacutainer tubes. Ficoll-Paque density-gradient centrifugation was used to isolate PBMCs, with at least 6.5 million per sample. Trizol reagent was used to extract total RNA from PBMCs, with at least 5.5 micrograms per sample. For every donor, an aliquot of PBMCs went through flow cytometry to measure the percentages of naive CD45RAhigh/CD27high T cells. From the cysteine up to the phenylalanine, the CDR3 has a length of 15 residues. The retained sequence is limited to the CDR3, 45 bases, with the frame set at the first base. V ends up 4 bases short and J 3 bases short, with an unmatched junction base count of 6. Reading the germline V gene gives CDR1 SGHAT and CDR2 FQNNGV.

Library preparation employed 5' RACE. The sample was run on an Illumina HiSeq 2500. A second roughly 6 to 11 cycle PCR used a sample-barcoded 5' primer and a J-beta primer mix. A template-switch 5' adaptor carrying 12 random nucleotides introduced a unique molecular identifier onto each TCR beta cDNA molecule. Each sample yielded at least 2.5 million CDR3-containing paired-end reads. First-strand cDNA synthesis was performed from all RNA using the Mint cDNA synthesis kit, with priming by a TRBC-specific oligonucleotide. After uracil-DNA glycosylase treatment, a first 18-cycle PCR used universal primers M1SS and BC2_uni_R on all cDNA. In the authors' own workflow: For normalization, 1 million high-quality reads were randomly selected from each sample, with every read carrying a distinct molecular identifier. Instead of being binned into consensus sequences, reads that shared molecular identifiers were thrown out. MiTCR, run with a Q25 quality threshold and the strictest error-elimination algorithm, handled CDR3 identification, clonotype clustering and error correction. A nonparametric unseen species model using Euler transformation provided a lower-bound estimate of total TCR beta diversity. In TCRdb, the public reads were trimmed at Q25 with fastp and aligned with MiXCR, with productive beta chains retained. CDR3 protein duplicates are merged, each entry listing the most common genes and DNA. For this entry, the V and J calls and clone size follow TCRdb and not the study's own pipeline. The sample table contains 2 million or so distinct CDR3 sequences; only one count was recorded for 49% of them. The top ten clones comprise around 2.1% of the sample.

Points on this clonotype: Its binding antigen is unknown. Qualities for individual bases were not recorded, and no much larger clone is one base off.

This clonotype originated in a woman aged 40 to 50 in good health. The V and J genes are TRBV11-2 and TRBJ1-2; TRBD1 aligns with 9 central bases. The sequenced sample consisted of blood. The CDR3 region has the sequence CASSSPDRGDYGYTF. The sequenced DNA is TGTGCCAGCAGCTCCCCGGACAGGGGTGACTATGGCTACACCTTC.